Shown below are 20 T cell receptor beta chains from a single sample sequenced in a study of metastatic and nonmetastatic thyroid tumors. With MiXCR, TCRdb reprocessed the PCR reads. The sample has 40,000 to 50,000 clones, around 10% seen once. Nobody among the patients had been given any treatment before thyroid surgery. What was sequenced was blood. Every receptor here comes from a male donor with papillary thyroid cancer or a benign thyroid nodule (not recorded which). Some clones in this sample may be carry-over from other donors' samples.

This clone was recorded at least ten times. The chain carries TRBV6-1 and TRBJ2-5; the D gene is possibly TRBD2 (6 bases). V was cut by 5 bases and J by 4 bases, with 14 bases left in between. The CDR3 covers 14 residues. The germline CDR1 and CDR2 sequences are MNHNS and SASEGT. CDR3 bases: TGTGCCAGCAGTTTGCGGGGACTGGTAGAGACCCAGTACTTC. It is translated as CASSLRGLVETQYF.

This clone is labeled as medium-sized. The J gene is TRBJ2-7, the V gene TRBV6-2 or TRBV6-3; tentative D call: TRBD2 (6 bases). The CDR3 has 14 residues. V was pared by 6 bases and J by 3 bases, with 15 bases between. Germline values: CDR1 MNHEY, CDR2 SVGEGT. CDR3 in amino acids: CASSQGLLSYEQYF. The CDR3 region has the DNA TGTGCCAGCAGCCAGGGACTGTTGAGCTACGAGCAGTACTTC.

With respect to this clone: A much more abundant neighbour one base away suggests this may be a read error. Other DNA sequences within the sample encode an identical CDR3. V and J are TRBV5-1 and TRBJ2-1; 7 bases are a match to TRBD2. CDR3 length equals 15 residues. V shed 1 base and J 5 bases; nucleotides not matched to a gene: 6. Germline CDR1 is SGHRS and CDR2 is YFSETQ. This chain's CDR3 is CASSLSSGLNNEQFF. The CDR3 nucleotides read TGCGCCAGCAGCTTGTCTAGCGGCCTAAACAATGAGCAGTTCTTC.

The sample holds many counts of this clone. This sequence joins TRBV24-1 and TRBJ1-2, with TRBD1 matching 9 bases. CDR1 is KGHDR and CDR2 is SFDVKD in the germline V gene. This CDR3 contains 13 residues. With V trimmed by 5 bases and J by 6 bases, 3 bases remained unmatched. This CDR3 reads CATSGTGAHGYTF. The DNA for the CDR3 is TGTGCCACCAGTGGGACAGGGGCACATGGCTACACCTTC.

This clone was seen a handful of times. The genes are TRBV4-3 and TRBJ1-1, with 10 bases fitting TRBD1. The CDR3 extends over 15 amino acids. Losses at the gene ends were 4 bases for V and 4 bases for J; bases not matched to a gene: 6. Germline lookup yields CDR1 LGHNA and CDR2 YSLEER. This CDR3 is CASSPGTGELTEAFF. The CDR3 bases are TGCGCCAGCAGCCCCGGGACAGGGGAACTCACTGAAGCTTTCTTT.

This clone appeared many times. The chain couples TRBV4-3 to TRBJ2-6; TRBD1 is a possible D gene (5 bases). V lost 0 bases to trimming and J lost 0 bases, with 12 bases between them. The CDR3 runs to 18 residues. Germline V gives CDR1 LGHNA, CDR2 YSLEER. The CDR3 reads CASSQDDSSSSGANVLTF. In DNA form, the CDR3 reads TGCGCCAGCAGCCAAGATGACAGCTCGAGCTCTGGGGCCAACGTCCTGACTTTC.

This clone was picked up many times. A read error may be the cause here, since a much bigger clone is one base away. Here the CDR3 omits its conserved ending phenylalanine or tryptophan, so a read error is the likely source. The V and J genes are TRBV28 and TRBJ1-5; perhaps TRBD1 as D (5 bases). CDR1 and CDR2 (germline): MDHEN, SYDVKM. V was cut by 3 bases and J by 1 base, with 13 bases left in between. CDR3 length: 16 residues. The CDR3 DNA sequence: TGTGCCAGCAGTTTCATAACAGGCGTCAGCAATCAGCCCCAGCATCTT. It specifies CASSFITGVSNQPQHL.

This clone was picked up many times. For the CDR3, the DNA is TGTGCCAGCAGCTCCCGCGTAGAGTTGAGCTCTGGGGCCAACGTCCTGACTTTC. Residues: CASSSRVELSSGANVLTF. V is TRBV5-4 and J is TRBJ2-6; no firm D call. The V gene's germline CDR1 is SGHNT and CDR2 YYREEE (reference sequence). This CDR3 comprises 18 residues. V was cut by 3 bases and J by 0 bases, with 16 bases left in between.

The gene calls are TRBV20-1 and TRBJ2-5; 8 positions match TRBD2. There are 15 residues in the CDR3. The V gene's germline CDR1 is DFQATT and CDR2 SNEGSKA (reference sequence). V shed 3 bases, J shed 5 bases, and the junction held 11 bases outside the gene matches. The CDR3 loop reads CSARIPKASGETQYF. CDR3 coding DNA: TGCAGTGCTAGGATCCCTAAGGCTAGCGGGGAGACCCAGTACTTC.

The V gene is TRBV7-2, the J gene TRBJ2-2; D not resolved. The CDR3 loop spans 14 amino acids. V was shortened by 1 base and J by 5 bases, with 8 bases between the two germline ends. Germline V gives CDR1 SGHTA, CDR2 FQGNSA. The CDR3 loop reads CASSLEDFTGELFF. In nucleotides, the CDR3 is TGTGCCAGCAGCTTAGAGGATTTTACCGGGGAGCTGTTTTTT. Looking up the rest from reference TRBV7-2 and TRBJ2-2 gives the full variable domain: GAGVSQSPSNKVTEKGKDVELRCDPISGHTALYWYRQSLGQGLEFLIYFQGNSAPDKSGLPSDRFSAERTGGSVSTLTIQRTQQEDSAVYLCASSLEDFTGELFFGEGSRLTVL.

This clone was counted many times. The chain recombines TRBV6-2 or TRBV6-3 with TRBJ1-1; D ambiguous. Germline assignment: CDR1 MNHEY and CDR2 SVGEGT. The V end was cut by 2 bases, the J end by 7 bases, with 14 bases between. This CDR3 comprises 14 residues. DNA of the CDR3: TGTGCCAGCAGTTACGCCCCTCGGTGGGGTGAAGCTTTCTTT. It translates to CASSYAPRWGEAFF.

There are many counts of this clone. V and J are TRBV20-1 and TRBJ2-1; tentative D call: TRBD1 (6 bases). Trimming shortened V by 5 bases and J by 2 bases, and 13 bases separated the two germline ends. This CDR3 has 14 amino acids. Germline V gives CDR1 DFQATT, CDR2 SNEGSKA (reference sequence). CDR3 DNA sequence: TGCAGTGCTGTATCAGGGGTGGCCTACAATGAGCAGTTCTTC. This translates into CSAVSGVAYNEQFF.

As concerns this clone: One end of the junction varies from germline; a read error may be responsible. V usage is TRBV2 and J usage is TRBJ2-7, with TRBD2 identical over 11 bases. CDR3 length: 14 amino acids. In germline, CDR1 is SNHLY, CDR2 FYNNEI. The CDR3 DNA reads as TGTACCAGCAGCTGGACTAGCGGGCCCTACGAGCAGTACTTC. Translation gives CTSSWTSGPYEQYF. Drawing the rest from reference TRBV2 and TRBJ2-7, the complete variable domain is EPEVTQTPSHQVTQMGQEVILRCVPISNHLYFYWYRQILGQKVEFLVSFYNNEISEKSEIFDDQFSVERPDGSNFTLKIRSTKLEDSAMYFCTSSWTSGPYEQYFGPGTRLTVT.

This clone is termed medium-sized. The CDR3 bases are TGTGCCAGCACCTTCTACGAGCAGTACTTC. Its translation is CASTFYEQYF. The gene calls are TRBV6-2 or TRBV6-3 and TRBJ2-7, with no clear D. The V gene lost 7 bases and the J gene lost 3 bases, with 4 bases spanning the gap. Germline V gene sequence: CDR1 MNHEY, CDR2 SVGEGT. The CDR3 sequence is 10 residues long.

This clone was counted only a few times. The CDR3 does not close with the conserved phenylalanine or tryptophan, likely indicating a read error. The chain couples TRBV6-1 to TRBJ2-1, with 8 nucleotides matching TRBD2. Germline-derived CDR1 and CDR2 are MNHNS and SASEGT. This CDR3 has 14 residues. V was pared by 8 bases and J by 3 bases, with 6 bases of the junction left unmatched. CDR3 in amino acids: CASGTRGSYNEQFL. CDR3 DNA: TGTGCCAGCGGGACTAGAGGGAGCTACAATGAGCAGTTCTTA.

This chain joins TRBV3-1 and TRBJ2-7; possible D gene TRBD1, 6 bases. CDR3 length: 13 residues. Germline V gives CDR1 LGHDT, CDR2 YNNKEL (reference sequence). The germline V and J ends were trimmed by 1 base and 9 bases, with 13 bases remaining between them. The CDR3 coding sequence is TGTGCCAGCAGCCAAGCACAGGGTACGGGGCAGTACTTC. Protein: CASSQAQGTGQYF.

This clone was seen repeatedly, ten times or more. This sequence joins TRBV4-1 and TRBJ1-4; weak D call: TRBD1 (5 bases). The CDR3 loop spans 15 amino acids. V lost 3 bases to trimming and J lost 5 bases, with 13 bases between them. Germline V gives CDR1 MGHRA, CDR2 YSYEKL. CDR3 loop: CASSQSGAKNEKLFF. CDR3 nucleotide sequence: TGCGCCAGCAGCCAGTCCGGGGCCAAAAATGAAAAACTGTTTTTT.

The chain uses TRBV11-3 and TRBJ2-7; 12 bases are shared with TRBD1. CDR1 and CDR2 (germline): SGHNT, YENEEA. Trimming cost V 2 bases and J 6 bases; bases outside gene matches: 8. The CDR3 spans 16 residues. The CDR3, as DNA: TGTGCCAGCAGCTTATCGGGACAGGGGGCACGGCGCGAGCAGTACTTC. Translated: CASSLSGQGARREQYF.

This clone was seen many times. The chain combines TRBV29-1 with TRBJ1-1; D is ambiguous. Deletions cut 3 bases from V and 0 bases from J, with 8 bases between. The germline V gene encodes CDR1 SQVTM and CDR2 ANQGSEA. The CDR3 spans 13 residues. CDR3 residues: CSVEEAVNTEAFF. The CDR3 DNA sequence: TGCAGCGTTGAGGAGGCGGTGAACACTGAAGCTTTCTTT.

This clone was detected many times. This chain joins TRBV24-1 and TRBJ2-6; D is unclear. The CDR3 runs 17 residues. Germline values: CDR1 KGHDR, CDR2 SFDVKD. The V and J ends lost 4 bases and 0 bases respectively, with 12 bases between them. The CDR3 sequence: CATSDPSLGSGANVLTF. CDR3 nucleotide sequence: TGTGCCACCAGTGACCCCAGCTTGGGCTCTGGGGCCAACGTCCTGACTTTC.